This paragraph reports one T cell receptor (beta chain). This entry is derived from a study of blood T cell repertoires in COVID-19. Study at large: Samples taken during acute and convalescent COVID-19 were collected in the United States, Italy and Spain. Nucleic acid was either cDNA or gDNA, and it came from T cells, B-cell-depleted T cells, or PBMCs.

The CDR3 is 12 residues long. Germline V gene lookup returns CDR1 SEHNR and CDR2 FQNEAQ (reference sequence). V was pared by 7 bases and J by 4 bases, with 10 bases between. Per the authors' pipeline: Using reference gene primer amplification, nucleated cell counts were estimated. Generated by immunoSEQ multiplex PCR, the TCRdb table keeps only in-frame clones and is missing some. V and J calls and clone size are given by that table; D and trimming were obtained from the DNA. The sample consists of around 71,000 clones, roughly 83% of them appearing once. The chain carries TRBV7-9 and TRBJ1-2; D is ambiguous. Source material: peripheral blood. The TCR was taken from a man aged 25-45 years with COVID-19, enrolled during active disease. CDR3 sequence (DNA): TGTGCCAGCATGCAGGTTGCCTATGGCTACACCTTC. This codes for CASMQVAYGYTF.